A single sample gave rise to the 30 T cell receptor beta chains below, sequenced in a study of blood T cells in healthy people across ages. A sample-barcoded 5' primer and a J-beta primer mix were used in a second PCR of roughly 7 to 11 cycles. TCRdb independently ran MiXCR on the 5' RACE reads; one entry per CDR3 protein. Here the sample spans around 1,700,000 distinct CDR3 sequences, 28% being singletons. What was sequenced was blood. The receptor set was obtained from a woman younger than 45 in good health.

The chain has TRBV2 and TRBJ1-1, with unresolved D. With 4 bases removed from V and 10 bases from J, the gap between germline ends came to 10 bases. The length of the CDR3 is 11 residues. Per germline, CDR1 SNHLY and CDR2 FYNNEI. CDR3 sequence: CASSAGWRAFF. The CDR3 DNA reads TGTGCCAGCAGTGCGGGGTGGAGAGCTTTCTTT. Supplemented by reference TRBV2 and TRBJ1-1, the full variable domain reads EPEVTQTPSHQVTQMGQEVILRCVPISNHLYFYWYRQILGQKVEFLVSFYNNEISEKSEIFDDQFSVERPDGSNFTLKIRSTKLEDSAMYFCASSAGWRAFFGQGTRLTVV.

Remarks on this clonotype: Being one base from a much bigger clone, this may be a read error. This rearrangement joins TRBV7-2 to TRBJ2-5; D remains unclear. V lost 3 bases to trimming and J lost 7 bases, with 15 bases between them. The CDR3 length is 14 residues. Germline assignment: CDR1 SGHTA and CDR2 FQGNSA. The CDR3 sequence is CASSFPAEEGTQYF. CDR3 in DNA: TGTGCCAGCAGCTTTCCGGCGGAAGAAGGGACCCAGTACTTC.

This clonotype was counted only a few times. This chain connects TRBV4-1 to TRBJ2-5; 8 bases line up with TRBD1. The J segment lost 5 bases and the V segment lost 0 bases, leaving 5 bases of the junction unmatched. The CDR3 consists of 15 residues. Germline lookup yields CDR1 MGHRA and CDR2 YSYEKL. The CDR3 DNA reads TGCGCCAGCAGCCAAGACCCCAGGGGGCTGGAGACCCAGTACTTC. Amino acids: CASSQDPRGLETQYF.

This sequence joins TRBV4-1 and TRBJ1-5, with D maybe TRBD1 (5 bases). The CDR3 loop spans 15 amino acids. V was clipped by 0 bases and J by 4 bases, with 10 bases between them. Germline CDR1 reads MGHRA; CDR2 reads YSYEKL. In DNA form, the CDR3 reads TGCGCCAGCAGCCAAGAGGGGGGTGCGAATCAGCCCCAGCATTTT. Amino acid sequence: CASSQEGGANQPQHF.

This clonotype was observed a handful of times. V usage is TRBV12-3 or TRBV12-4 and J usage is TRBJ1-2; no clear D. Trimming cost V 8 bases and J 0 bases, with 13 bases left between them. The CDR3 length is 14 residues. Here the CDR3 reads CASVAPGSNYGYTF. CDR3 in DNA: TGTGCCAGCGTGGCCCCGGGTTCTAACTATGGCTACACCTTC.

For this clonotype: A much bigger clone sits one base away, suggesting this may be a read error. The CDR3 loop reads CAWNKGDRKNIQFF. The CDR3 DNA sequence: TGTGCCTGGAACAAGGGAGACAGAAAAAACATTCAGTTCTTC. This chain joins TRBV30 and TRBJ2-1; D might be TRBD1 or TRBD2, each matching 5 bases. CDR1 is GTSNPN and CDR2 is SVGIG in the germline V gene (reference sequence). V was clipped by 4 bases and J by 13 bases, with 23 bases between them. The CDR3 covers 14 residues.

This chain connects TRBV7-2 to TRBJ1-2; tentative D call: TRBD1 (5 bases). Looked up from germline, CDR1 is SGHTA and CDR2 is FQGNSA. The CDR3 totals 14 residues. The germline V and J ends were trimmed by 5 bases and 7 bases, with 17 bases remaining between them. CDR3 in DNA: TGTGCCAGCAGCCCCCGACAGCCCACCTCTGGCTACACCTTC. Translated: CASSPRQPTSGYTF.

This clonotype was observed a handful of times. The chain has TRBV6-5 and TRBJ1-4; no reliable D call. The V gene's germline CDR1 is MNHEY and CDR2 SVGAGI. The CDR3 has 14 amino acids. V was shortened by 7 bases and J by 0 bases, with 9 bases between the two germline ends. CDR3 bases: TGTGCCAGCAATCGTGGGACAACTAATGAAAAACTGTTTTTT. It yields the protein CASNRGTTNEKLFF.

This clonotype was recorded once. The V and J genes are TRBV7-9 and TRBJ1-2; weak D call: TRBD1 (5 bases). This CDR3 has 15 amino acids. CDR1 is SEHNR and CDR2 is FQNEAQ in the germline V gene (reference sequence). The V end was cut by 1 base, the J end by 4 bases, with 13 bases between. The CDR3: CASSLEVAGTYGYTF. The CDR3 DNA follows: TGTGCCAGCAGCTTAGAAGTCGCAGGGACCTATGGCTACACCTTC.

This clonotype was observed many times. The chain recombines TRBV20-1 with TRBJ2-5, with 10 bases matching TRBD1. Germline values: CDR1 DFQATT, CDR2 SNEGSKA (reference sequence). The V gene end was trimmed by 6 bases and the J gene end by 5 bases; junction bases not matched to a gene: 9. The CDR3 is 14 amino acids. The CDR3 loop reads CSAPWDRGLETQYF. CDR3 in DNA: TGCAGTGCCCCTTGGGACAGGGGTTTGGAGACCCAGTACTTC.

This clonotype was counted only a few times. The chain combines TRBV20-1 with TRBJ2-6; 9 bases map to TRBD1. The J segment lost 3 bases and the V segment lost 6 bases, leaving 6 bases of the junction unmatched. Germline CDR1 DFQATT, CDR2 SNEGSKA (reference sequence). This CDR3 has 15 amino acids. This CDR3 is CSARTGEYGANVLTF. DNA of the CDR3: TGCAGTGCACGGACAGGGGAGTATGGGGCCAACGTCCTGACTTTC.

This sequence joins TRBV2 and TRBJ1-2; 12 nucleotides agree with TRBD1. The CDR3 sequence is 15 residues long. The V and J ends lost 5 bases and 8 bases, in that order; junction bases with no gene match: 9. Germline values: CDR1 SNHLY, CDR2 FYNNEI. The DNA for the CDR3 is TGTGCCAGCAGTTCTTCCGGGACAGGGGGCGGCGGCTACACCTTC. Protein sequence: CASSSSGTGGGGYTF.

This clonotype has only a few counts. The chain employs TRBV14 and TRBJ2-4; D is unresolved. TRBJ2-7 matches the DNA end more closely, so the J call is doubtful. CDR1 SGHDN and CDR2 FVKESK come from the germline V gene. This CDR3 is 16 amino acids long. The CDR3 reads CASSQLHRSFSYEQYF. The CDR3 nucleotides read TGTGCCAGCAGCCAGTTGCACCGGTCCTTCTCCTACGAGCAGTACTTC.

V gene TRBV6-4 combines with J gene TRBJ2-3; 8 bases line up with TRBD2. The CDR3 loop spans 18 amino acids. V gave up 2 bases and J gave up 3 bases; unmatched junction bases: 13. CDR1 is MRHNA and CDR2 is SNTAGT in the germline V gene. The CDR3 region has the DNA TGTGCCAGCAGTGACCCCGGACTAGCCACAGAGATAACAGATACGCAGTATTTT. Protein product: CASSDPGLATEITDTQYF.

The chain links TRBV27 to TRBJ2-1; TRBD2 matches 7 bases. Germline CDR1 and CDR2: MNHEY and SMNVEV (reference sequence). The ends lost 3 bases at V and 7 bases at J; junction bases unmatched: 12. CDR3 length: 16 residues. The CDR3 reads CASSFGFGREGNEQFF. CDR3 DNA sequence: TGTGCCAGCAGTTTCGGGTTTGGCAGGGAGGGTAATGAGCAGTTCTTC.

This clonotype appeared a few times. The chain links TRBV5-6 to TRBJ1-5; weak D call: TRBD1 (6 bases). The CDR3 spans 15 residues. Per germline, CDR1 SGHDT and CDR2 YYEEEE. V lost 4 bases and J lost 6, with 17 bases in between. The CDR3 region has the DNA TGTGCCAGCAGCAACGGACAGCATGCGGGTCAGCCCCAGCATTTT. Its protein is CASSNGQHAGQPQHF. Full variable domain (remainder filled in from reference TRBV5-6 and TRBJ1-5): DAGVTQSPTHLIKTRGQQVTLRCSPKSGHDTVSWYQQALGQGPQFIFQYYEEEERQRGNFPDRFSGHQFPNYSSELNVNALLLGDSALYLCASSNGQHAGQPQHFGDGTRLSIL.

Note on this clonotype: A much larger clonotype is one base distant, so this may be a read error. J is TRBJ2-5 and V is TRBV6-5; 8 bases fit TRBD2. CDR1 and CDR2 from the germline V gene are MNHEY and SVGAGI. There are 13 residues in the CDR3. In nucleotides, the CDR3 is TGTGCCAGCAGTGCGCCGGGACTAGAGGCCCAGTACTTC. It is translated as CASSAPGLEAQYF.

The rearrangement uses TRBV2 and TRBJ1-1, with a weak D call TRBD1 (6 bases). With 10 bases removed from V and 4 bases from J, the gap between germline ends came to 16 bases. The CDR3 extends over 13 amino acids. CDR1 is SNHLY, CDR2 FYNNEI, per germline. CDR3 protein: CATARDTGTEAFF. CDR3 coding DNA: TGTGCCACCGCGAGGGACACGGGCACTGAAGCTTTCTTT.

This chain joins TRBV7-9 and TRBJ2-7; tentatively, D is TRBD2 (5 bases). The CDR3 spans 13 residues. Germline V lookup: CDR1 SEHNR, CDR2 FQNEAQ (reference sequence). Deletions cut 11 bases from V and 0 bases from J, with 14 bases between. The CDR3 coding sequence is TGTGCCGCCGAAGCGGAAACCTCCTACGAGCAGTACTTC. This encodes CAAEAETSYEQYF.

The CDR3 loop is CAAGPKRLDQKYF. In nucleotides, the CDR3 is TGTGCCGCCGGGCCCAAACGACTAGATCAGAAGTACTTC. The rearrangement links TRBV10-3 to TRBJ2-7; tentatively, D is TRBD2 (6 bases). Trimming left V 11 bases short and J 11 bases short, with 25 bases between. Per the germline V gene, CDR1 is ENHRY and CDR2 is SYGVKD. This CDR3 has 13 residues.

With respect to this clonotype: This may be a read error: a much more frequent sequence differs by one nucleotide. The chain has TRBV7-2 and TRBJ2-4; TRBD1 matches 7 bases. V lost 7 bases to trimming and J lost 13 bases; unmatched junction nucleotides: 25. The CDR3 is 17 amino acids. Per germline, CDR1 SGHTA and CDR2 FQGNSA. The CDR3 nucleotides read TGTGCCAGCAATAGGGGGCAGGGAGCGCCGACTTCCTACGGGCAGTACTTC. Protein product: CASNRGQGAPTSYGQYF.

This clonotype showed up many times. The gene calls are TRBV6-5 and TRBJ2-7; maybe TRBD2 (5 bases). The CDR3 extends over 13 amino acids. Trimming cost V 4 bases and J 3 bases, with 10 bases left between them. Per the germline V gene, CDR1 is MNHEY and CDR2 is SVGAGI. The CDR3 nucleotides read TGTGCCAGCAGTTGGGGTAGCGACTACGAGCAGTACTTC. This gives the protein CASSWGSDYEQYF.

V gene TRBV4-3 combines with J gene TRBJ2-6; D may be TRBD1 or TRBD2 (7 bases each). With 1 base removed from V and 3 bases from J, the gap between germline ends came to 19 bases. CDR3 length equals 19 residues. Germline V gene sequence: CDR1 LGHNA, CDR2 YSLEER. The CDR3 here is CASSQVGRGRIFGANVLTF. For the CDR3, the DNA is TGCGCCAGCAGCCAAGTAGGGAGGGGGCGGATCTTTGGGGCCAACGTCCTGACTTTC.

This sequence joins TRBV5-5 and TRBJ2-3; 14 nucleotides match TRBD2. J lost 4 bases, V lost 5 bases, and 6 bases had no gene match. This CDR3 contains 16 residues. Germline lookup yields CDR1 SGHKS and CDR2 YYEKEE (reference sequence). CDR3 in DNA: TGTGCCAGCAGTACCGGGACTAGCGGGAGACCAGATACGCAGTATTTT. This gives the protein CASSTGTSGRPDTQYF.

This clonotype occurred a few times. The junction and the germline gene differ at one end; a read error may be behind it. This chain connects TRBV18 to TRBJ1-2; TRBD1 matches at 7 bases. The CDR3 contains 14 residues. CDR1 and CDR2 (germline): KGHSH, LQKENI. CDR3 residues: CAGSPEQGNYGYTF. The CDR3 nucleotides read TGTGCCGGCTCACCAGAACAGGGGAACTATGGCTACACCTTC.

Turning to this clonotype: With a much larger clone just one base away, this may be a read error. This chain links TRBV27 with TRBJ2-1; 7 nucleotides agree with TRBD1. In germline, CDR1 is MNHEY, CDR2 SMNVEV (reference sequence). The CDR3 consists of 15 residues. The CDR3 spells CAGRTTGTAYNEQFF. CDR3 DNA sequence: TGTGCCGGCAGGACCACCGGGACAGCCTACAATGAGCAGTTCTTC.

This clonotype was picked up many times. The V and J genes are TRBV29-1 and TRBJ1-5; TRBD1 matches 11 bases. V shed 6 bases, J shed 5 bases, and the junction held 3 bases outside the gene matches. This CDR3 spans 13 amino acids. The germline V gene encodes CDR1 SQVTM and CDR2 ANQGSEA. The CDR3 coding sequence is TGCAGCGTAGGGACAGGGGGTGATCAGCCCCAGCATTTT. This encodes CSVGTGGDQPQHF.

A remark on this clonotype: A much larger clone differs from this one at a single base, so this may be a read error. V is TRBV10-3 and J is TRBJ2-3, with 12 bases lining up with TRBD2. Trimming at V came to 0 bases and at J to 5 bases, leaving 6 bases not matched to a gene. CDR3 length: 17 residues. Germline V gene sequence: CDR1 ENHRY, CDR2 SYGVKD. The CDR3 loop reads CAISESTTSGGIDTQYF. CDR3 DNA sequence: TGTGCCATCAGTGAGTCTACGACTAGCGGGGGCATAGATACGCAGTATTTT.

This clonotype was detected ten times or more. V and J are TRBV7-2 and TRBJ2-7; D is uncertain. V lost 2 bases and J 3 bases, leaving 5 bases between the germline ends. The CDR3 spans 12 residues. Looked up from germline, CDR1 is SGHTA and CDR2 is FQGNSA. The CDR3 DNA is TGTGCCAGCAGCTTAACATACTACGAGCAGTACTTC. It encodes CASSLTYYEQYF.

This clonotype was seen ten or more times. The chain uses TRBV7-9 and TRBJ2-7; perhaps TRBD2 as D (6 bases). CDR1 is SEHNR, CDR2 FQNEAQ, per germline (reference sequence). Trimming left V 4 bases short and J 2 bases short, with 18 bases between. The CDR3 is 16 amino acids. The CDR3 coding sequence is TGTGCCAGCAGCTCCGAACCCGGGACTGAAACCTACGAGCAGTACTTC. Translated: CASSSEPGTETYEQYF.